This T cell receptor beta chain was found in a study of OX40 agonist ivuxolimab in advanced cancers. Across the study: An agonistic anti-OX40 (CD134) antibody, ivuxolimab, was used to treat the patients.

TCRdb keeps only in-frame clones here, not all; method: immunoSEQ multiplex PCR. The repertoire holds more than 95,000 clones, with around 90% as singletons. Details on this clone: Its specificity is unknown.

The germline V gene has CDR1 SNHLY and CDR2 FYNNEI. This CDR3 comprises 14 residues. V shed 6 bases and J 7 bases; nucleotides not matched to a gene: 4. The study, taken as a whole, reports: Expanded clones belonging to CD8+ T cells outnumbered, on average, those of CD4+. There was clonal expansion of CD4+ and CD8+ blood T cells by week 6 at 0.1 to 3.0 mg/kg.

The J gene is TRBJ1-6, the V gene TRBV2, with 9 positions matching TRBD1. Sequenced here: CD4+ or CD8+ T cells sorted from blood, sampled in a trial of the OX40 agonist ivuxolimab. This TCR was sampled from an adult with an advanced solid tumor such as melanoma, head and neck, liver or kidney cancer. The CDR3 is CASRTGTGNSPLHF. The DNA of the CDR3 is TGTGCCAGCAGGACCGGGACAGGGAATTCACCCCTCCACTTT.